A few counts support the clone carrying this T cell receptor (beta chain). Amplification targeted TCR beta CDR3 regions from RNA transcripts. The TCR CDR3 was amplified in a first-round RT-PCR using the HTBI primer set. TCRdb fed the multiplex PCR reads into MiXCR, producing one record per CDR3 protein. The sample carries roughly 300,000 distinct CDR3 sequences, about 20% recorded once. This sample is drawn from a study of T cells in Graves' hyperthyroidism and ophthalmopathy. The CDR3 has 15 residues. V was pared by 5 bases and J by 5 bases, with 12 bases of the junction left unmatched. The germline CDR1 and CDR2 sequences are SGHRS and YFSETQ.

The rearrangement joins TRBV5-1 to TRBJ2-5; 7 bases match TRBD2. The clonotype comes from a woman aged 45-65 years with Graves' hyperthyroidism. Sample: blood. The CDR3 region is CASSSSGDGAETQYF. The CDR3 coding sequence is TGCGCCAGCAGTTCTAGCGGAGACGGGGCCGAGACCCAGTACTTC.